The clone carrying this T cell receptor (beta chain) appeared a few times. The antigen is not known. Thyroid surgery was preceded by no treatment in any patient. Original processing notes: A papillary thyroid cancer distant-metastasis classifier was built from CDR3 differences across clinicopathological groups. With MiXCR, TCRdb reprocessed the PCR reads. The V and J calls, along with clone size, are taken from TCRdb and not from the paper's own processing. The sample shows more than 7,000 clones, under 30% of them seen only once. The data belong to a study of metastatic and nonmetastatic thyroid tumors. At the level of the study: Where malignant and benign thyroid patients were concerned, repertoires were compared across blood and tumor or nodule tissue. Study results and caveats: According to reports, the diversity of TCR beta was significantly higher in malignant thyroid tumors than in benign nodules, and this held in both blood and tumor samples.

J was trimmed by 2 bases and V by 1 base; bases with no gene match: 0. The CDR3 has 14 residues. Germline V lookup: CDR1 MNHEY, CDR2 SVGAGI. The sequenced material came from adjacent normal tissue. This chain joins TRBV6-5 and TRBJ2-5; the match to TRBD1 covers 8 bases. This TCR came from a female donor with papillary thyroid cancer or a benign thyroid nodule (not recorded which). Some clones in this sample may be carry-over from other donors' samples. CDR3 bases: TGTGCCAGCAGTTACTACAGGGGGCAAGAGACCCAGTACTTC. Translating it yields CASSYYRGQETQYF.